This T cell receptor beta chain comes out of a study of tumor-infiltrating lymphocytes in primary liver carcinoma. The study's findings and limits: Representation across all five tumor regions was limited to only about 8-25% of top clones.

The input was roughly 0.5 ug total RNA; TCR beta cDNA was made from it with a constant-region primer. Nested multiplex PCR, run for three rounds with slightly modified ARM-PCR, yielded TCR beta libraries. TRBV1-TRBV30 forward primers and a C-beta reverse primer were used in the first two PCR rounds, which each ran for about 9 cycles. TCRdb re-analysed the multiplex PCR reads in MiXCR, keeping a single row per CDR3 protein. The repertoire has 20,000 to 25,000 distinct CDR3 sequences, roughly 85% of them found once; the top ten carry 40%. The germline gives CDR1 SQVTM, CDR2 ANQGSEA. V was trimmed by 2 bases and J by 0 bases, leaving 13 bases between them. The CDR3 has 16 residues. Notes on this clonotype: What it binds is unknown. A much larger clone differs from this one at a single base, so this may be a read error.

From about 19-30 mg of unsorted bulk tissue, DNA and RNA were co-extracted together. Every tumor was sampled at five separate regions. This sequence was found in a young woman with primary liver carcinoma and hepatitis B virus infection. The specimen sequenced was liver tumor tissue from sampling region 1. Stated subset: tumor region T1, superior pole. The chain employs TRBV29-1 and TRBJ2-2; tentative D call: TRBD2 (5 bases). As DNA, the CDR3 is TGCAGCGTTGAAATTAGTGTGGGAGCGAACACCGGGGAGCTGTTTTTT. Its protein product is CSVEISVGANTGELFF.